Listed below are T cell receptor beta chains from one sample, sequenced in a study of T cell responses to AZD1222 COVID-19 vaccine. Generated by immunoSEQ multiplex PCR, the TCRdb table keeps only in-frame clones and is missing some. The data show 95,000 to 150,000 clones, around 92% seen once. The sequencing here drew on peripheral blood, taken on day 0 of AZD1222 vaccination. The source of these receptors is an adult in good health. CDR3s include the opening cysteine and the closing phenylalanine or tryptophan. A D gene is named only where the DNA matches it firmly. Clone size appears in some rows only: once, few, many, or a class for an expanded clone.

cdr3_aa cdr3_nt d_call j_call clone_size v_call
CASSFDETQYF TGTGCCAGCAGCTTCGACGAGACCCAGTACTTC NA TRBJ2-5 NA TRBV5-6
CASSAPRGHLHGYTF TGTGCCAGCAGCGCCCCCAGGGGACACTTGCACGGCTACACCTTC NA TRBJ1-2 once TRBV9
CASNSGSLYNEQFF TGTGCCAGTAACTCGGGATCCCTCTACAATGAGCAGTTCTTC NA TRBJ2-1 NA TRBV9
CASSQYVWDTDTQYF TGTGCCAGCAGCCAGTACGTATGGGACACAGATACGCAGTATTTT NA TRBJ2-3 NA TRBV7-2
CASSPTARPQETQYF TGTGCCAGCAGTCCCACGGCCCGGCCACAAGAGACCCAGTACTTC NA TRBJ2-5 once TRBV6-2/TRBV6-3
CASSERQDRSRGVYYGYTF TGTGCCAGCAGCGAACGCCAGGACCGTTCTAGGGGGGTTTACTATGGCTACACCTTC NA TRBJ1-2 NA TRBV11-2
CASSLARDRYRGYTF TGTGCCAGCAGCTTAGCGCGGGACCGGTATAGAGGCTACACCTTC NA TRBJ1-2 NA TRBV7-2
CASSLLGTGWNQPQHF TGTGCCAGTAGTTTACTCGGGACAGGGTGGAATCAGCCCCAGCATTTT TRBD1 TRBJ1-5 NA TRBV19
CATSPSTESNYGYTF TGTGCCACCAGCCCGTCGACAGAGAGTAACTATGGCTACACCTTC NA TRBJ1-2 NA TRBV15
CASRLTGTGWDGYTF TGTGCCAGCAGACTAACCGGGACAGGGTGGGATGGCTACACCTTC TRBD1 TRBJ1-2 NA TRBV6-5
CASSLRQGDQPQHF TGCGCCAGCAGCCTCCGACAGGGGGATCAGCCCCAGCATTTT TRBD1 TRBJ1-5 NA TRBV4-1
CASSLGQGDEQFF TGTGCCAGCAGCTTAGGACAGGGCGATGAGCAGTTCTTC TRBD1 TRBJ2-1 NA TRBV7-2
CASMEGLSTDTQYF TGCGCCAGCATGGAGGGGCTTAGCACAGATACGCAGTATTTT NA TRBJ2-3 NA TRBV5-1
CASASIMNTEAFF TGCGCCAGCGCTAGTATAATGAACACTGAAGCTTTCTTT NA TRBJ1-1 NA TRBV4-3
CASSLGIYEQYF TGTGCCAGCAGTTTGGGCATCTACGAGCAGTACTTC NA TRBJ2-7 once TRBV12-3/TRBV12-4
CASSLDQGFFEQFF TGCGCCAGCAGCTTGGACCAGGGTTTCTTTGAGCAGTTCTTC NA TRBJ2-1 once TRBV5-1
CASSYRDTPGYGYTF TGTGCCAGCAGCTACCGGGACACCCCGGGCTATGGCTACACCTTC NA TRBJ1-2 NA TRBV7-2
CALDLAGAGEQFF TGTGCCTTAGACCTAGCGGGAGCCGGTGAGCAGTTCTTC TRBD2 TRBJ2-1 NA TRBV30
CASSDPGGNTEAFF TGTGCCAGCAGTGATCCAGGGGGGAACACTGAAGCTTTCTTT TRBD1 TRBJ1-1 NA TRBV6-6
CASRGTALNYGYTF TGCGCCAGCCGAGGGACAGCCCTTAACTATGGCTACACCTTC TRBD1 TRBJ1-2 NA TRBV5-1
CASSIAPGQGDYEQYF TGTGCCAGTAGTATAGCTCCGGGACAGGGAGACTACGAGCAGTACTTC TRBD1 TRBJ2-7 NA TRBV19
CASSPAGEAFF TGTGCCAGCTCTCCTGCGGGGGAAGCTTTCTTT NA TRBJ1-1 few TRBV18
CASSLGGSGSPYNEQFF TGTGCCAGCAGCTTAGGGGGTAGCGGGAGTCCCTACAATGAGCAGTTCTTC TRBD2 TRBJ2-1 NA TRBV7-9
CASSFRRTGAPGNTIYF TGTGCCAGCAGCTTCCGAAGAACCGGGGCCCCTGGAAACACCATATATTTT NA TRBJ1-3 NA TRBV21-1
CASCRIPRDNEKLFF TGTGCCAGCTGCCGGATCCCTAGAGATAATGAAAAACTGTTTTTT NA TRBJ1-4 once TRBV2
CASTRGLDREAFF TGTGCCAGCACCAGAGGACTGGACAGGGAAGCTTTCTTT TRBD1 TRBJ1-1 NA TRBV11-2
CASRLDGDQPQHF TGTGCCAGCAGATTGGACGGGGATCAGCCCCAGCATTTT NA TRBJ1-5 NA TRBV28
CASSQREGLGQETQYF TGCGCCAGCAGCCAGAGGGAAGGACTAGGCCAAGAGACCCAGTACTTC TRBD2 TRBJ2-5 NA TRBV4-1
CSASGGGGDEKLFF TGCAGTGCTAGTGGAGGTGGGGGTGATGAAAAACTGTTTTTT NA TRBJ1-4 NA TRBV20-1
CASSLDGAGSGQPQHF TGTGCCAGCAGCTTAGATGGTGCGGGAAGCGGTCAGCCCCAGCATTTT NA TRBJ1-5 NA TRBV11-2
CASRQDSHYGYTF TGCGCCAGCAGACAAGACAGCCACTATGGCTACACCTTC NA TRBJ1-2 NA TRBV4-3
CASSYDSSTEAFF TGTGCCAGCAGTTACGACTCCAGCACTGAAGCTTTCTTT NA TRBJ1-1 NA TRBV6-5
CASSPRQGYSPLHF TGTGCCAGCAGCCCTAGACAGGGTTATTCACCCCTCCACTTT TRBD1 TRBJ1-6 NA TRBV2
CASSFQMDRGTEAFF TGTGCCAGCAGTTTTCAAATGGACAGGGGAACTGAAGCTTTCTTT TRBD1 TRBJ1-1 NA TRBV6-9
CASSQISGNTIYF TGTGCCAGTAGCCAGATCTCTGGAAACACCATATATTTT NA TRBJ1-3 NA TRBV19
CASSLRANTNEKLFF TGTGCCAGCAGTTTACGGGCAAACACTAATGAAAAACTGTTTTTT NA TRBJ1-4 NA TRBV28
CASRYRTGANTEAFF TGTGCCAGCAGGTACAGAACAGGGGCTAACACTGAAGCTTTCTTT TRBD1 TRBJ1-1 NA TRBV2
CASPGPGGQSPLHF TGTGCCAGCCCCGGTCCTGGCGGACAGTCACCCCTCCACTTT NA TRBJ1-6 NA TRBV28
CASSFVWAFGYTF TGTGCCAGCAGTTTTGTATGGGCCTTTGGCTACACCTTC NA TRBJ1-2 NA TRBV28
CAWGLQGGMDEQYF TGTGCCTGGGGGCTCCAGGGTGGAATGGACGAGCAGTACTTC NA TRBJ2-7 NA TRBV30
CASSFDGTVYGYTF TGTGCCAGCAGCTTTGACGGGACCGTCTATGGCTACACCTTC NA TRBJ1-2 NA TRBV5-6
CASIGTGISTGELFF TGTGCCAGCATCGGGACGGGGATAAGCACCGGGGAGCTGTTTTTT NA TRBJ2-2 NA TRBV11-2
CASSLRDRNQPQHF TGTGCCAGCAGCCTACGAGACAGGAATCAGCCCCAGCATTTT NA TRBJ1-5 NA TRBV7-8